The entry that follows covers one T cell receptor beta chain sequence. Its cognate antigen is unknown. The PCR made use of 60 Vbeta and 13 Jbeta primers. Assay: immunoSEQ multiplex PCR; the TCRdb copy retains only in-frame clones and omits some. The sample contains around 130,000 clones, around four fifths of which appear only once. The germline CDR1 and CDR2 sequences are SGHTA and FQGNSA. Trimming left V 10 bases short and J 1 base short, with 13 bases between. The length of the CDR3 is 13 residues. The data derive from a study of cytomegalovirus exposure and HLA in healthy donors. Study-wide findings and caveats: When analyzed later, the rates of TCR association showed variation by HLA locus, with DRB1 the most and HLA-C the fewest. Later analysis reportedly placed an Asian-associated ancestry cluster below the roughly 640-donor mean in N-insertions. Most TCR sequences were uncommon, yet certain public TCRs appeared in many donors. Listed as cytomegalovirus-associated were over 150 TCR beta chains.

The chain employs TRBV7-2 and TRBJ1-1; D not certain. The clonotype originates from a man aged 40-55 years in good health and CMV-seronegative. Material for sequencing was PBMCs. CDR3 region: CATKAQTNTEAFF. CDR3 coding DNA: TGTGCCACCAAGGCACAGACGAACACTGAAGCTTTCTTT.